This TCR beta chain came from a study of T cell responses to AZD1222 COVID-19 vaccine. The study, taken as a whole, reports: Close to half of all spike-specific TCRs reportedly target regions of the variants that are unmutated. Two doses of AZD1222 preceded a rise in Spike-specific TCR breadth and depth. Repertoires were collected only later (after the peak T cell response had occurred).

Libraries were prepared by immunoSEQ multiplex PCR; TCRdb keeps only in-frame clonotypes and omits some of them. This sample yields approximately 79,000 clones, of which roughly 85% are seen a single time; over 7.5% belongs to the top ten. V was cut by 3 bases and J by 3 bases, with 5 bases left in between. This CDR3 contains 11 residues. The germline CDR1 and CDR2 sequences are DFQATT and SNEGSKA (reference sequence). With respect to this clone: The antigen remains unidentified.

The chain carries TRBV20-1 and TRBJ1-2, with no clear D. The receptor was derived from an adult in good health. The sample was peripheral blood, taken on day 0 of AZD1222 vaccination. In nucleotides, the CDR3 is TGCAGTGCTAGGACGGACTATGGCTACACCTTC. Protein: CSARTDYGYTF.